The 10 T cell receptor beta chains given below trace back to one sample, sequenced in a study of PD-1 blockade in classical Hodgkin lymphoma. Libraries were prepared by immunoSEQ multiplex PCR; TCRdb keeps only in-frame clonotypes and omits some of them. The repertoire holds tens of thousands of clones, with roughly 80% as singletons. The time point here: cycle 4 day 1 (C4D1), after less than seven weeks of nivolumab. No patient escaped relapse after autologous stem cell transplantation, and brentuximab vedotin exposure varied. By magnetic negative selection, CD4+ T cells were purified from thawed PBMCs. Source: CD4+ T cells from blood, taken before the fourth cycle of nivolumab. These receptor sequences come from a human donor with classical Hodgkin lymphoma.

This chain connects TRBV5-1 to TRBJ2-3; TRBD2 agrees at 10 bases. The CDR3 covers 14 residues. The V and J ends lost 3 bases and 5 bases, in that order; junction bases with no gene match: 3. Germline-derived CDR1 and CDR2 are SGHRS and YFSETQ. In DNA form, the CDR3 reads TGCGCCAGCAGCTCTTCTAGCGGGGGAGATACGCAGTATTTT. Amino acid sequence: CASSSSSGGDTQYF. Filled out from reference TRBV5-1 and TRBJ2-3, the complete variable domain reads KAGVTQTPRYLIKTRGQQVTLSCSPISGHRSVSWYQQTPGQGLQFLFEYFSETQRNKGNFPGRFSGRQFSNSRSEMNVSTLELGDSALYLCASSSSSGGDTQYFGPGTRLTVL.

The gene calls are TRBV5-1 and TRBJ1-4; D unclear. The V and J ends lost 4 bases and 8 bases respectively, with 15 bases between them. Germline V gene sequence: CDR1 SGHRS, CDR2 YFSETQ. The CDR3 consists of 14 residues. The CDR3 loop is CASSPRPRVEKLFF. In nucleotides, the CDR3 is TGCGCCAGCAGCCCACGGCCACGTGTGGAAAAACTGTTTTTT.

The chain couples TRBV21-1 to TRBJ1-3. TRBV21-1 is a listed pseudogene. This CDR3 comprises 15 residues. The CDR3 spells CASSKGRFSGNTIYF. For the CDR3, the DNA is TGTGCCAGCAGCAAGGGGAGGTTCTCTGGAAACACCATATATTTT.

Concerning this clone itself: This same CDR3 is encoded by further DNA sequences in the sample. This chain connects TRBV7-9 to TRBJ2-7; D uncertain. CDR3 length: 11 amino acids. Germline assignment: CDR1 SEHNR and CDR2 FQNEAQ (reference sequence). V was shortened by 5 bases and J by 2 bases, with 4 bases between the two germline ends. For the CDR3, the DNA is TGTGCCAGCAGCGTAACCTACGAGCAGTACTTC. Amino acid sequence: CASSVTYEQYF.

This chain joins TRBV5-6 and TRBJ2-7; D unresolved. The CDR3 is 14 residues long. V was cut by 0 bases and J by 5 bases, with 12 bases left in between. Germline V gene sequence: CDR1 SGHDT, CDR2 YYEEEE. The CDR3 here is CASSLVSLGNEQYF. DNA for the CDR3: TGTGCCAGCAGCTTGGTCAGTTTAGGGAACGAGCAGTACTTC.

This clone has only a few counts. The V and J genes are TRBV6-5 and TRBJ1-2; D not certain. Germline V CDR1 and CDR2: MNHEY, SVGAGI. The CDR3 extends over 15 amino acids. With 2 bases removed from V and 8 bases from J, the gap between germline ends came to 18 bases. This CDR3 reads CASSYTTDRGRGYTF. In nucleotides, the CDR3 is TGTGCCAGCAGTTACACCACCGATCGAGGGCGGGGCTACACCTTC.

CDR3 bases: TGTGCCAGTAGAGTACAGGGTGCGGAGACCCAGTACTTC. Its protein is CASRVQGAETQYF. V usage is TRBV19 and J usage is TRBJ2-5, with D possibly matching TRBD1 (6 bases). CDR3 length: 13 amino acids. Germline CDR1 is LNHDA and CDR2 is SQIVND (reference sequence). V was shortened by 6 bases and J by 5 bases, with 13 bases between the two germline ends. The full variable domain, in which reference TRBV19 and TRBJ2-5 provide the parts outside the CDR3, is DGGITQSPKYLFRKEGQNVTLSCEQNLNHDAMYWYRQDPGQGLRLIYYSQIVNDFQKGDIAEGYSVSREKKESFPLTVTSAQKNPTAFYLCASRVQGAETQYFGPGTRLLVL.

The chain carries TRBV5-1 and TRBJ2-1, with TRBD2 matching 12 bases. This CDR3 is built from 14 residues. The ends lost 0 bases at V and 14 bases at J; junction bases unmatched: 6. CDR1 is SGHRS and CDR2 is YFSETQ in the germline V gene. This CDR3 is CASSLDGLAGPKFF. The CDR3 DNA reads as TGCGCCAGCAGCTTGGACGGACTAGCGGGGCCAAAGTTCTTC.

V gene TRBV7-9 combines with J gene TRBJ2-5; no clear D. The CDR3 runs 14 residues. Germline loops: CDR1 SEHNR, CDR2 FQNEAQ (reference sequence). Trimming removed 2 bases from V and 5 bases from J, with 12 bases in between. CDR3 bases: TGTGCCAGCAGCTTAAGAACACTCGGGGAGACCCAGTACTTC. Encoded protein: CASSLRTLGETQYF.

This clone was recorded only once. The CDR3, as DNA: TGTGCCAGCTCACCCCCGGTAGTCCAAGAGACCCAGTACTTC. Translated: CASSPPVVQETQYF. The chain uses TRBV18 and TRBJ2-5, with no clear D. The CDR3 is 14 amino acids. From germline, CDR1 is KGHSH and CDR2 LQKENI. V was clipped by 3 bases and J by 1 base, with 9 bases between them.